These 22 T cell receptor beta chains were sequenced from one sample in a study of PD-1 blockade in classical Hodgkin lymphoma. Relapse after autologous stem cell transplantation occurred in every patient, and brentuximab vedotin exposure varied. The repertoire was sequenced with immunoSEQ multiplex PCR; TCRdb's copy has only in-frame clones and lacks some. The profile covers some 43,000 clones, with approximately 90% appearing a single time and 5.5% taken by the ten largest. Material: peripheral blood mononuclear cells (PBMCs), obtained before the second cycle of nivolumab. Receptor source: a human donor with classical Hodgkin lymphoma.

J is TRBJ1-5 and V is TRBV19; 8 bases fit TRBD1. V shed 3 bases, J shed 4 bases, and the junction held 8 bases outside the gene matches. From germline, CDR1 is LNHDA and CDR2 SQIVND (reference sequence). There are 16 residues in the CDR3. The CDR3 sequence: CASSIIGGQGNQPQHF. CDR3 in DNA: TGTGCCAGTAGTATTATAGGTGGACAGGGAAATCAGCCCCAGCATTTT.

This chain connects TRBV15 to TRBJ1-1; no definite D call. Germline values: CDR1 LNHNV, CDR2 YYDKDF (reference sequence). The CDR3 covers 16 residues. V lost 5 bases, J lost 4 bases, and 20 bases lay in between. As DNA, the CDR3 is TGTGCCACCAGCCTCCTTGGTCCGGCGGCGAGCACTGAAGCTTTCTTT. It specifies CATSLLGPAASTEAFF.

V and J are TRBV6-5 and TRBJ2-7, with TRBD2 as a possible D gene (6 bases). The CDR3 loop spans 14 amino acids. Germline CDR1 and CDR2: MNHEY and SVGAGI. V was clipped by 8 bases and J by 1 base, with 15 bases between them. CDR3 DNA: TGTGCCAGCCGGTCGGTGGGGGGATCCTACGAGCAGTACTTC. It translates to CASRSVGGSYEQYF.

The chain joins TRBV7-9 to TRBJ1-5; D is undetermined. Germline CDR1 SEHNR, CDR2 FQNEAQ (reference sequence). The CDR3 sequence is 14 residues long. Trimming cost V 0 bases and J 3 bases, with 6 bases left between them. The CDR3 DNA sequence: TGTGCCAGCAGCTTAGCAGGGTTCAATCAGCCCCAGCATTTT. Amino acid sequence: CASSLAGFNQPQHF.

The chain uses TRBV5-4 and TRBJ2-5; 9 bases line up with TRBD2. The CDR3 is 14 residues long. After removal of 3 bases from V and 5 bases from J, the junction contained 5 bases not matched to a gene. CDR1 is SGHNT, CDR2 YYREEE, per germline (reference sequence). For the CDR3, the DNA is TGTGCCAGCAGCTGGCGGGGGGGCCGGGAGACCCAGTACTTC. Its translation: CASSWRGGRETQYF.

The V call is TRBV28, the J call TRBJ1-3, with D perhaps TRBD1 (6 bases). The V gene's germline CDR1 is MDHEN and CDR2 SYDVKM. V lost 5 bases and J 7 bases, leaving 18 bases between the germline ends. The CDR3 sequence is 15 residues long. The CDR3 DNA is TGTGCCAGCAGTGTAGGGGGTAGGGAAAGGAACACCATATATTTT. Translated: CASSVGGRERNTIYF.

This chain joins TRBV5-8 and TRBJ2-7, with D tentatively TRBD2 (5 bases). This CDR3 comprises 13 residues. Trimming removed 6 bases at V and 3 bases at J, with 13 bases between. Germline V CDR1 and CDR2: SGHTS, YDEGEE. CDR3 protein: CASIRTGNYEQYF. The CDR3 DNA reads TGTGCCAGCATTCGGACTGGGAACTACGAGCAGTACTTC.

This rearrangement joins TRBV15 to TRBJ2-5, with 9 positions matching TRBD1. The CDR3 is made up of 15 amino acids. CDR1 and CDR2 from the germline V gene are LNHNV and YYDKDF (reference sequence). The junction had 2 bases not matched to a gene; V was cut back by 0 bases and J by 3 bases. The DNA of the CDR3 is TGTGCCACCAGCAGAGAGAGGGACAGGGAAGAGACCCAGTACTTC. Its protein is CATSRERDREETQYF. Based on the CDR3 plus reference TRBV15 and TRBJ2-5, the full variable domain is DAMVIQNPRYQVTQFGKPVTLSCSQTLNHNVMYWYQQKSSQAPKLLFHYYDKDFNNEADTPDNFQSRRPNTSFCFLDIRSPGLGDTAMYLCATSRERDREETQYFGPGTRLLVL.

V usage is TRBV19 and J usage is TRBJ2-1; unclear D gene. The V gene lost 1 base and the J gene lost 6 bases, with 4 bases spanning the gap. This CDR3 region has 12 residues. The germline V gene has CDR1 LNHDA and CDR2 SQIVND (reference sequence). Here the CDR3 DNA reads TGTGCCAGTAGTATAGGAGCCAATGAGCAGTTCTTC. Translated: CASSIGANEQFF.

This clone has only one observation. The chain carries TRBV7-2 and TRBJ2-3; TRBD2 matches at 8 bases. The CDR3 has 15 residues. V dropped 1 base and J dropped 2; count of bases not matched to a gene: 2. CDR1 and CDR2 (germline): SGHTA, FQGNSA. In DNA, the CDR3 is TGTGCCAGCAGCTTAGGAGCGGGGGTCACAGATACGCAGTATTTT. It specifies CASSLGAGVTDTQYF.

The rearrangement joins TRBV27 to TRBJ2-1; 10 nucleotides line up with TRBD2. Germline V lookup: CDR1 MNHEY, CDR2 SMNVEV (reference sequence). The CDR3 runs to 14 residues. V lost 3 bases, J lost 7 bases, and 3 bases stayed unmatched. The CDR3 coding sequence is TGTGCCAGCAGTTTCTCGGGACTAGCGAATGAGCAGTTCTTC. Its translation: CASSFSGLANEQFF.

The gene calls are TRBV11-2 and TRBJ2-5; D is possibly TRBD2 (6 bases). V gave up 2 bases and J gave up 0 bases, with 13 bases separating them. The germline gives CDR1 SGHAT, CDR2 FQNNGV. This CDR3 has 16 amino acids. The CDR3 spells CASSLRRAGHQETQYF. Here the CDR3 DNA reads TGTGCCAGCAGCTTACGTAGGGCGGGACACCAAGAGACCCAGTACTTC.

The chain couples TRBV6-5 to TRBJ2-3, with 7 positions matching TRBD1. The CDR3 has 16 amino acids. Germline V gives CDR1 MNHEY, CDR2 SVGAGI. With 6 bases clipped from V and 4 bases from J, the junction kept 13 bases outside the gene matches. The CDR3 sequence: CASRYTFPTGSDTQYF. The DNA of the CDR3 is TGTGCCAGCAGGTACACCTTTCCGACAGGGTCAGATACGCAGTATTTT.

CDR3 amino acids: CSVEDHWTGGLYSNQPQHF. As DNA, the CDR3 is TGCAGCGTTGAAGATCATTGGACAGGGGGGCTTTATAGCAATCAGCCCCAGCATTTT. The rearrangement joins TRBV29-1 to TRBJ1-5, with 10 bases matching TRBD1. CDR1 and CDR2 (germline): SQVTM, ANQGSEA. The CDR3 runs to 19 residues. V was clipped by 0 bases and J by 0 bases; unmatched bases: 11.

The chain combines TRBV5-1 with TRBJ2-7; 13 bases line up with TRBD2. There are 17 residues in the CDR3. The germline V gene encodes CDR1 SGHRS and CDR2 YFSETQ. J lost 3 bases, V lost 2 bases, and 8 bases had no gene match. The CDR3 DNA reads TGCGCCAGCAGCTTAGGACTAGCGGGGGCGAGGAACTACGAGCAGTACTTC. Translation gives CASSLGLAGARNYEQYF.

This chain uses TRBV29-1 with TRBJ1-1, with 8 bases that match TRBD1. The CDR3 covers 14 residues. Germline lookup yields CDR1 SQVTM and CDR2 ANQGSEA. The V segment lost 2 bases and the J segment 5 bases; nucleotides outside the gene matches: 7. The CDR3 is CSVETGGTGTEAFF. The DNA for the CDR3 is TGCAGCGTTGAAACAGGGGGGACGGGGACTGAAGCTTTCTTT.

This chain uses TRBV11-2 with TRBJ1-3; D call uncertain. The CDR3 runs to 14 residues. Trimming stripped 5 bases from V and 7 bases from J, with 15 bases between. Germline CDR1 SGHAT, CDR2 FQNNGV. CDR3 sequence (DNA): TGTGCCAGCAGCGCGCGGGTCTCCGCCAACACCATATATTTT. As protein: CASSARVSANTIYF. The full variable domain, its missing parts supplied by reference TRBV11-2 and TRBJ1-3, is EAGVAQSPRYKIIEKRQSVAFWCNPISGHATLYWYQQILGQGPKLLIQFQNNGVVDDSQLPKDRFSAERLKGVDSTLKIQPAKLEDSAVYLCASSARVSANTIYFGEGSWLTVV.

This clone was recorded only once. The CDR3 here is CASSAGGVNIQYF. CDR3 nucleotides: TGTGCCAGCAGCGCTGGGGGGGTGAACATTCAGTACTTC. This chain links TRBV7-2 with TRBJ2-4, with 7 bases matching TRBD2. Trimming took 5 bases from V and 7 from J; bases not matched to a gene: 5. The CDR3 is 13 residues long. Germline V CDR1 and CDR2: SGHTA, FQGNSA.

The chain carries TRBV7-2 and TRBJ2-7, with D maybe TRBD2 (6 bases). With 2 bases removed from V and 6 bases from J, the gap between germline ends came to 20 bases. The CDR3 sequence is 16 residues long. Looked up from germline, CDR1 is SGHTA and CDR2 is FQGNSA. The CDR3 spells CASSLSLGTYGGEQYF. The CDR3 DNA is TGTGCCAGCAGCTTAAGTCTTGGGACGTACGGGGGCGAGCAGTACTTC.

The CDR3 is CASSFSLSGAPAGEQYF. CDR3 in DNA: TGCGCCAGCAGCTTTTCTCTCTCAGGGGCCCCCGCGGGGGAGCAGTACTTC. The V and J genes are TRBV5-1 and TRBJ2-7, with D perhaps assigned TRBD1 or TRBD2 (6 bases each). CDR1 and CDR2 from the germline V gene are SGHRS and YFSETQ. The V and J ends lost 2 bases and 7 bases respectively, with 25 bases between them. The length of the CDR3 is 17 residues.

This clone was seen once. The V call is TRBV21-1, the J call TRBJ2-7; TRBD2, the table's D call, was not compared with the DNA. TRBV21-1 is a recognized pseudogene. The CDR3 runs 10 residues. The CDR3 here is CARAAAFWYF. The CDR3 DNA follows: TGTGCCAGGGCGGCGGCATTTTGGTACTTC.

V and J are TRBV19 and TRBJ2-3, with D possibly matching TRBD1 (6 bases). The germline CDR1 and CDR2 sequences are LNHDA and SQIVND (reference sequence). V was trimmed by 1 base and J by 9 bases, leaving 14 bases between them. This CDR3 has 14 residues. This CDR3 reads CASSIAGVGGTQYF. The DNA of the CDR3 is TGTGCCAGTAGTATAGCAGGGGTTGGGGGCACGCAGTATTTT.